These 27 T cell receptor beta chains share one sample of origin, sequenced in a study of T cells after yellow fever vaccination. In TCRdb, the 5' RACE reads were re-called with MiXCR into one record per CDR3 protein. The sample contains over 65,000 distinct CDR3 sequences, about 14% of which appear only once. The input for sequencing was CD8+ T cells not binding an NS4B(214-222) dextramer, sorted from PBMCs, taken 20 to 25 days after the first yellow fever vaccination. These receptors all come from a man younger than 30 who received the YFV17D yellow fever vaccine.

The V gene is TRBV4-3, the J gene TRBJ2-1; 7 bases are a match to TRBD1. This CDR3 comprises 16 residues. The germline CDR1 and CDR2 sequences are LGHNA and YSLEER. V lost 0 bases and J lost 5; bases outside the gene matches: 7. For the CDR3, the DNA is TGCGCCAGCAGCCAAGAATCCGGGACAGCCAACAATGAGCAGTTCTTC. It codes for CASSQESGTANNEQFF.

The chain couples TRBV5-1 to TRBJ2-2; no reliable D call. Germline-derived CDR1 and CDR2 are SGHRS and YFSETQ. This CDR3 has 11 residues. Trimming took 2 bases from V and 7 from J, leaving 3 bases between them. CDR3 protein: CASSFFGELFF. The DNA for the CDR3 is TGCGCCAGCAGCTTCTTCGGGGAGCTGTTTTTT.

In its sample, this clonotype was seen a few times. The J gene is TRBJ2-3, the V gene TRBV27; perhaps D is TRBD1 or TRBD2 (6 bases each). Germline CDR1 and CDR2: MNHEY and SMNVEV (reference sequence). CDR3 length: 16 amino acids. With 1 base removed from V and 1 base from J, the gap between germline ends came to 12 bases. The CDR3 here is CASSLWGAMGTDTQYF. The DNA of the CDR3 is TGTGCCAGCAGTTTATGGGGGGCCATGGGCACAGATACGCAGTATTTT.

This chain uses TRBV11-2 with TRBJ2-2, with TRBD2 matching over 14 bases. The J segment lost 5 bases and the V segment lost 5 bases, leaving 4 bases of the junction unmatched. This CDR3 spans 16 amino acids. The germline gives CDR1 SGHAT, CDR2 FQNNGV. CDR3 nucleotides: TGTGCCAGCAGCCCCGGACTAGCGGGGGGTACCGGGGAGCTGTTTTTT. Encoded protein: CASSPGLAGGTGELFF.

The chain uses TRBV4-3 and TRBJ1-1; D is unresolved. This CDR3 has 15 amino acids. Germline V lookup: CDR1 LGHNA, CDR2 YSLEER. Between the trimmed V and J ends, which lost 0 bases and 1 base, there was a span of 9 bases. The CDR3 spells CASSQDSRKNTEAFF. As DNA, the CDR3 is TGCGCCAGCAGCCAAGATTCACGAAAGAACACTGAAGCTTTCTTT.

In its sample, this clonotype was seen a few times. V usage is TRBV4-3 and J usage is TRBJ1-1; D may be TRBD1 (5 bases). V was clipped by 0 bases and J by 4 bases, with 18 bases between them. The germline V gene encodes CDR1 LGHNA and CDR2 YSLEER. The length of the CDR3 is 17 residues. The CDR3 nucleotides read TGCGCCAGCAGCCAAGACTCGTTTACCAGGGTCGGCACTGAAGCTTTCTTT. It is translated as CASSQDSFTRVGTEAFF.

The J gene is TRBJ2-1, the V gene TRBV18, with D uncertain. This CDR3 region has 13 residues. Trimming took off 4 bases at V and 16 bases at J, with 20 bases between the two ends. Germline CDR1 reads KGHSH; CDR2 reads LQKENI. The CDR3 spells CASSRPLEFRPFF. In DNA form, the CDR3 reads TGTGCCAGCTCACGCCCACTTGAATTTCGGCCCTTCTTC. Full variable domain (rest looked up from reference TRBV18 and TRBJ2-1): NAGVMQNPRHLVRRRGQEARLRCSPMKGHSHVYWYRQLPEEGLKFMVYLQKENIIDESGMPKERFSAEFPKEGPSILRIQQVVRGDSAAYFCASSRPLEFRPFFGPGTRLTVL.

V and J are TRBV6-5 and TRBJ2-7, with D perhaps matching TRBD1 (5 bases). Trimming took off 2 bases at V and 6 bases at J, with 11 bases between the two ends. The germline V gene encodes CDR1 MNHEY and CDR2 SVGAGI. The CDR3 has 13 amino acids. CDR3 in DNA: TGTGCCAGCAGTTACGCTCAGGGTATCGAGCAGTACGTC. This translates into CASSYAQGIEQYV.

In this sample, this clonotype turned up a few times. CDR3 nucleotides: TGTGCCTGGAGTCAGGGGACGGTGATTCAGTACTTC. Translated, it gives CAWSQGTVIQYF. The V and J genes are TRBV30 and TRBJ2-4; D possibly corresponds to TRBD1 (6 bases). The V end lost 2 bases, the J end lost 10 bases, and 12 bases lay between the germline ends. The CDR3 has 12 amino acids. The germline gives CDR1 GTSNPN, CDR2 SVGIG (reference sequence).

This clonotype occurred a few times. The chain combines TRBV4-1 with TRBJ2-3, with D possibly being TRBD2 (6 bases). Germline CDR1 and CDR2: MGHRA and YSYEKL. Trimming pared 1 base from V and 8 bases from J, leaving 13 bases between. The CDR3 totals 14 residues. CDR3 sequence reads: CASSQAPLAGTQYF. The CDR3 bases are TGCGCCAGCAGCCAAGCCCCACTAGCAGGTACGCAGTATTTT.

This clonotype was recorded a few times. The V call is TRBV29-1, the J call TRBJ2-4, with 9 bases aligning to TRBD1. The junction had 2 bases not matched to a gene; V was cut back by 3 bases and J by 2 bases. This CDR3 region has 14 residues. The V gene's germline CDR1 is SQVTM and CDR2 ANQGSEA. For the CDR3, the DNA is TGCAGCGTTGACACAGGGGGCCCCAAAAACATTCAGTACTTC. This sequence encodes CSVDTGGPKNIQYF. The variable domain in full, completed from reference TRBV29-1 and TRBJ2-4, reads SAVISQKPSRDICQRGTSLTIQCQVDSQVTMMFWYRQQPGQSLTLIATANQGSEATYESGFVIDKFPISRPNLTFSTLTVSNMSPEDSSIYLCSVDTGGPKNIQYFGAGTRLSVL.

This clonotype has more than one count but fewer than ten. The genes are TRBV4-1 and TRBJ1-3; tentatively, D is TRBD1 (5 bases). Germline lookup yields CDR1 MGHRA and CDR2 YSYEKL. The CDR3 loop spans 14 amino acids. Trimming took off 4 bases at V and 4 bases at J, with 11 bases between the two ends. CDR3 sequence (DNA): TGCGCCAGCAGCCCGGGACCCCTCGGAAACACCATATATTTT. It translates to CASSPGPLGNTIYF.

This clonotype occurred many times. The chain combines TRBV12-3 or TRBV12-4 with TRBJ2-1; D not certain. The CDR3 sequence is 12 residues long. With 3 bases removed from V and 8 bases from J, the gap between germline ends came to 8 bases. The chain's CDR3 is CASSLGQDEQFF. CDR3 DNA: TGTGCCAGCAGTTTGGGTCAGGATGAGCAGTTCTTC.

V gene TRBV4-1 combines with J gene TRBJ2-3; 11 nucleotides match TRBD2. After removal of 1 base from V and 5 bases from J, the junction contained 5 bases not matched to a gene. The CDR3 sequence is 16 residues long. The germline gives CDR1 MGHRA, CDR2 YSYEKL. The CDR3 nucleotides read TGCGCCAGCAGCCAAGTTATAGCGGGGGGGCGAGATACGCAGTATTTT. Amino acids: CASSQVIAGGRDTQYF.

This clonotype was counted only a few times. The chain recombines TRBV7-9 with TRBJ2-7; D is ambiguous. CDR3 length: 12 residues. The V end lost 3 bases, the J end lost 5 bases, and 8 bases lay between the germline ends. Germline assignment: CDR1 SEHNR and CDR2 FQNEAQ (reference sequence). The CDR3 nucleotides read TGTGCCAGCAGCTTGAGAAAAGACGAGCAGTACTTC. Translation: CASSLRKDEQYF.

The rearrangement joins TRBV7-3 to TRBJ2-1, with D perhaps matching TRBD2 (5 bases). V shed 0 bases and J shed 3 bases, with 12 bases lying between them. The length of the CDR3 is 16 residues. Germline V gene lookup returns CDR1 SGHTA and CDR2 FQGTGA. CDR3 protein: CASSLTPGSLYNEQFF. Here the CDR3 DNA reads TGTGCCAGCAGCTTAACTCCGGGGAGCCTCTACAATGAGCAGTTCTTC.

This clonotype was observed a few times. CDR3 nucleotide sequence: TGCAGTGCTAGAGAAGGCGGGGGCTGGGAGCAGTACGTC. Its protein product is CSAREGGGWEQYV. J is TRBJ2-7 and V is TRBV20-1; possible D gene TRBD2, 7 bases. V was shortened by 0 bases and J by 7 bases, with 13 bases between the two germline ends. Germline lookup yields CDR1 DFQATT and CDR2 SNEGSKA (reference sequence). This CDR3 is 13 amino acids long.

This clonotype turned up a few times. This sequence joins TRBV14 and TRBJ2-7; D uncertain. The CDR3 has 14 residues. Germline CDR1 reads SGHDN; CDR2 reads FVKESK. V lost 4 bases, J lost 6 bases, and 16 bases lay in between. The CDR3 DNA follows: TGTGCCAGCAGCCCTTTGGGTAGGGAATCCGAGCAGTACGTC. This encodes CASSPLGRESEQYV.

This clonotype has a handful of counts. The chain links TRBV5-1 to TRBJ2-4; tentatively, D is TRBD1 or TRBD2 (6 bases each). The CDR3 sequence is 15 residues long. Trimming stripped 8 bases from V and 5 bases from J, with 20 bases between. Looked up from germline, CDR1 is SGHRS and CDR2 is YFSETQ. The CDR3 protein is CASKEFRRGENIQYF. DNA for the CDR3: TGCGCCAGTAAGGAGTTTCGGAGGGGGGAAAACATTCAGTACTTC.

This clonotype was observed a few times. This chain joins TRBV27 and TRBJ2-7, with D possibly being TRBD2 (6 bases). Trimming removed 3 bases at V and 2 bases at J, with 14 bases between. This CDR3 has 15 residues. The germline gives CDR1 MNHEY, CDR2 SMNVEV (reference sequence). In DNA, the CDR3 is TGTGCCAGCAGTTTCGTAACGGGGGACCCCTACGAGCAGTACTTC. Translating it yields CASSFVTGDPYEQYF.

This chain uses TRBV6-1 with TRBJ2-2; 12 bases line up with TRBD2. The J segment lost 6 bases and the V segment lost 8 bases, leaving 4 bases of the junction unmatched. The CDR3 sequence is 14 residues long. Germline V lookup: CDR1 MNHNS, CDR2 SASEGT. The CDR3 DNA follows: TGTGCCAGCTGGTCTAGCGGGGGGGCCGGGGAGCTGTTTTTT. Its translation is CASWSSGGAGELFF.

V usage is TRBV6-5 and J usage is TRBJ2-7; possibly TRBD1 for D (5 bases). CDR1 is MNHEY, CDR2 SVGAGI, per germline. This CDR3 is 13 amino acids long. V lost 4 bases, J lost 3 bases, and 10 bases lay in between. CDR3: CASSSTDSYEQYV. The CDR3 DNA is TGTGCCAGCAGTTCCACCGACAGCTACGAGCAGTACGTC.

The chain links TRBV7-3 to TRBJ2-3, with 11 bases that match TRBD2. In germline, CDR1 is SGHTA, CDR2 FQGTGA. With V trimmed by 5 bases and J by 4 bases, 8 bases remained unmatched. This CDR3 spans 16 amino acids. The CDR3 loop is CASSLISGGVSDTQYF. Here the CDR3 DNA reads TGTGCCAGCAGCCTAATTAGCGGGGGGGTTTCAGATACGCAGTATTTT.

In its sample, this clonotype was seen many times. The chain links TRBV27 to TRBJ2-3; possible D gene TRBD2, 7 bases. Deletions cut 3 bases from V and 0 bases from J, with 10 bases between. Germline CDR1 MNHEY, CDR2 SMNVEV (reference sequence). CDR3 length: 15 amino acids. DNA for the CDR3: TGTGCCAGCAGTTTGGGGGGGGCAAGCACAGATACGCAGTATTTT. It translates to CASSLGGASTDTQYF.

A few counts support this clonotype. The chain recombines TRBV4-3 with TRBJ2-2; D gene uncertain. The CDR3 sequence is 12 residues long. Germline loops: CDR1 LGHNA, CDR2 YSLEER. With 4 bases removed from V and 6 bases from J, the gap between germline ends came to 6 bases. The CDR3 region is CASSLLAGELFF. CDR3 coding DNA: TGCGCCAGCAGCCTTCTCGCCGGGGAGCTGTTTTTT.

The rearrangement joins TRBV27 to TRBJ2-5, with 12 nucleotides matching TRBD1. The CDR3 sequence is 17 residues long. The trim removed 6 bases at V and 1 base at J, leaving 9 bases unmatched. Germline V gene data show CDR1 as MNHEY and CDR2 as SMNVEV (reference sequence). The CDR3 here is CASSDTGTGGFQETQYF. The CDR3 DNA follows: TGTGCCAGCAGCGATACCGGGACAGGGGGCTTCCAAGAGACCCAGTACTTC.

This clonotype showed up many times. The chain employs TRBV10-3 and TRBJ1-1; 8 bases map to TRBD1. The V segment lost 6 bases and the J segment 11 bases; nucleotides outside the gene matches: 8. The CDR3 contains 12 residues. Germline-derived CDR1 and CDR2 are ENHRY and SYGVKD. The CDR3 here is CAISQDRVEAFF. The DNA of the CDR3 is TGTGCCATCAGCCAGGACAGGGTCGAGGCTTTCTTT.